These 10 T cell receptor beta chains were all obtained from the same sample, sequenced in a study of T cells after yellow fever vaccination. TCRdb itself ran the 5' RACE reads through MiXCR, one entry per CDR3 protein. This sample has some 670,000 distinct CDR3 sequences, with 12% found just once. Specimen: PBMCs, collected on the day of the yellow fever booster vaccination. The receptors stem from a man in his thirties or forties who received the YFV17D yellow fever vaccine.

In its sample, this clonotype was seen a few times. The V gene is TRBV29-1, the J gene TRBJ2-7; 8 positions match TRBD1. CDR1 SQVTM and CDR2 ANQGSEA come from the germline V gene. After removal of 7 bases from V and 7 bases from J, the junction contained 12 bases not matched to a gene. This CDR3 is 13 amino acids long. The DNA of the CDR3 is TGCAGCGCTCACGGACAGGGAACGGGGGAGCAGTACTTC. Translation: CSAHGQGTGEQYF.

The chain has TRBV6-1 and TRBJ1-4; D gene unclear. V lost 6 bases to trimming and J lost 8 bases, with 16 bases between them. The CDR3 is 14 amino acids. Germline V gene lookup returns CDR1 MNHNS and CDR2 SASEGT. This chain's CDR3 is CASRPAGRREKLFF. The CDR3 DNA is TGTGCCAGCAGACCGGCCGGTAGGAGGGAAAAACTGTTTTTT.

The chain has TRBV11-2 and TRBJ2-1; 11 bases map to TRBD2. The CDR3 is made up of 18 amino acids. The V and J ends lost 2 bases and 8 bases, in that order; junction bases with no gene match: 14. The germline CDR1 and CDR2 sequences are SGHAT and FQNNGV. Written as DNA, the CDR3 is TGTGCCAGCAGCTTACGGGGAATAGCGGGAGGGCCGCTATATGAGCAGTTCTTC. This translates into CASSLRGIAGGPLYEQFF.

This clonotype turned up a few times. The J gene is TRBJ1-2, the V gene TRBV6-5; perhaps TRBD1 as D (6 bases). Trimming took 2 bases from V and 4 from J, leaving 14 bases between them. From germline, CDR1 is MNHEY and CDR2 SVGAGI. The CDR3 is 15 amino acids. CDR3 DNA: TGTGCCAGCAGTTACGGCAGGGGAGGGAGCTATGGCTACACCTTC. Translated: CASSYGRGGSYGYTF.

This clonotype was observed a handful of times. The chain combines TRBV27 with TRBJ2-1; TRBD2 matches at 7 bases. Germline V gene lookup returns CDR1 MNHEY and CDR2 SMNVEV (reference sequence). The CDR3 runs 15 residues. The ends lost 2 bases at V and 10 bases at J; junction bases unmatched: 11. In nucleotides, the CDR3 is TGTGCCAGCAGTTTAAGACGCCCCGCGGGAGACGAGCAGTTCTTC. Amino acid sequence: CASSLRRPAGDEQFF.

The CDR3 region is CASSLAVGADTQYF. The CDR3 coding sequence is TGCGCCAGCAGCTTGGCCGTCGGGGCAGATACGCAGTATTTT. V usage is TRBV5-1 and J usage is TRBJ2-3; D might be TRBD2 (5 bases). CDR3 length: 14 amino acids. Trimming took off 0 bases at V and 4 bases at J, with 9 bases between the two ends. Germline assignment: CDR1 SGHRS and CDR2 YFSETQ.

The chain is built from TRBV10-3 and TRBJ1-5, with 7 nucleotides matching TRBD1. Looked up from germline, CDR1 is ENHRY and CDR2 is SYGVKD. The CDR3 spans 16 residues. The V segment lost 3 bases and the J segment 2 bases; nucleotides outside the gene matches: 7. The CDR3 is CAISDHRGGGNQPQHF. DNA of the CDR3: TGTGCCATCAGTGACCACAGGGGCGGGGGCAATCAGCCCCAGCATTTT.

There are a few counts of this clonotype. The chain couples TRBV12-3 or TRBV12-4 to TRBJ2-3, with D hard to call. The CDR3 has 16 amino acids. Between the trimmed V and J ends, which lost 5 bases and 4 bases, there was a span of 19 bases. CDR3 nucleotide sequence: TGTGCCAGCAGTCCCCTTGGGTCCCTGGGCGCAGATACGCAGTATTTT. This sequence encodes CASSPLGSLGADTQYF.

V usage is TRBV5-6 and J usage is TRBJ2-3; D gene uncertain. V shed 4 bases and J shed 3 bases, with 15 bases lying between them. The CDR3 is 15 residues long. Germline-derived CDR1 and CDR2 are SGHDT and YYEEEE. In nucleotides, the CDR3 is TGTGCCAGCAGCCCGATGGTGATTGGGACAGATACGCAGTATTTT. The encoded protein is CASSPMVIGTDTQYF.

J is TRBJ2-6 and V is TRBV2; D gene unclear. Trimming took 6 bases from V and 4 from J, leaving 13 bases between them. The V gene's germline CDR1 is SNHLY and CDR2 FYNNEI. The CDR3 covers 15 residues. The CDR3: CASRMEEAGANVLTF. As DNA, the CDR3 is TGTGCCAGCAGGATGGAAGAAGCCGGGGCCAACGTCCTGACTTTC.